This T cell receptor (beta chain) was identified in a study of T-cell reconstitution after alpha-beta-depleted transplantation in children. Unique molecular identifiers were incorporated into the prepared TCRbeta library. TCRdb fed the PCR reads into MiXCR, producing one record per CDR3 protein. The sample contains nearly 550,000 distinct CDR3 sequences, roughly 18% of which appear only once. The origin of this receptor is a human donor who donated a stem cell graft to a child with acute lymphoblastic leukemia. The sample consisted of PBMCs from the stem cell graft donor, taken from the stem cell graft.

The CDR3 region has the DNA TGTGCCAGCAGTTTAGGGACAGGGGGCCCTAATGAGCAGTTCTTC. Protein product: CASSLGTGGPNEQFF. V gene TRBV6-5 combines with J gene TRBJ2-1, with 12 nucleotides matching TRBD1. The CDR3 length is 15 residues. Per the germline V gene, CDR1 is MNHEY and CDR2 is SVGAGI. Trimming cost V 4 bases and J 7 bases; bases outside gene matches: 5.